The TCR beta chain under discussion was sequenced for a study of T cell repertoires in cytomegalovirus infection. In TCRdb, the reads were re-called with MiXCR into one record per CDR3 protein. The sample lists 450,000 to 550,000 distinct CDR3 sequences, approximately 15% occurring once. For this clonotype: Its antigen is currently unknown.

V was clipped by 5 bases and J by 0 bases; unmatched bases: 7. The germline gives CDR1 SEHNR, CDR2 FQNEAQ (reference sequence). This CDR3 has 16 amino acids. Study conclusions and caveats: The study found HLA-C-restricted CMV-specific TCR beta clonotypes dominating the ex vivo response.

The chain joins TRBV7-9 to TRBJ2-3; TRBD1 aligns across 8 bases. The specimen was CD8+ T cells from PBMCs. The sequence came from a human donor in good health (CMV status not recorded). Some clones in this sample may be carry-over from other donors' samples. CDR3 DNA sequence: TGTGCCAGCAGCCCGAGACAGGGGCTTAGCACAGATACGCAGTATTTT. Protein: CASSPRQGLSTDTQYF.